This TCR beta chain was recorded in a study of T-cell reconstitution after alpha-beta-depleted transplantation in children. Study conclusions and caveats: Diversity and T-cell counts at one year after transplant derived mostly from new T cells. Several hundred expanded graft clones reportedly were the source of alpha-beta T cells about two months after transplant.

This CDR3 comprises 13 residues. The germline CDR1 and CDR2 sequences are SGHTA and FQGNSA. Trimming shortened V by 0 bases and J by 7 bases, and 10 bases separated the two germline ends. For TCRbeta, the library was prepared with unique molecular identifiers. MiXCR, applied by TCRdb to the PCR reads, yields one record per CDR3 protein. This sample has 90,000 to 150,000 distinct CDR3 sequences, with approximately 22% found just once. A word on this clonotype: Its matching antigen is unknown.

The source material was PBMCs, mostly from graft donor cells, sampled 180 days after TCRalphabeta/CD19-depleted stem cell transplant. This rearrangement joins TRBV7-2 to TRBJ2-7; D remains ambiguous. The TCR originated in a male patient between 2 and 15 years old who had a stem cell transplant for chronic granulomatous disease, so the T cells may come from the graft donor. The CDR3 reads CASSLAGRPEQYF. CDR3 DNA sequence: TGTGCCAGCAGCTTAGCCGGCAGACCGGAGCAGTACTTC.